This TCR beta chain was identified during a study of graft-versus-host responses after intestinal transplantation. Findings of the study overall: Individuals carrying graft-donor T cell macrochimerism showed high graft-versus-host to host-versus-graft clonal ratios in allografts. GvH clones detected in recipient marrow included some appearing first in ileum or blood. Early after transplant, HvG clones declined as circulating GvH clones peaked.

The repertoire was sequenced with immunoSEQ multiplex PCR; TCRdb's copy has only in-frame clones and lacks some. The repertoire holds about 130,000 clones, with 92% as singletons. Trimming took off 2 bases at V and 2 bases at J, with 16 bases between the two ends. The CDR3 spans 16 residues. Germline CDR1 is SGHTA and CDR2 is FQGNSA. Comments on this clone: The antigen is unknown.

The TCR was taken from a human donor who received an intestinal transplant. The chain recombines TRBV7-2 with TRBJ2-7, with D possibly being TRBD2 (6 bases). The sequencing used unstimulated CD4+ T cells sorted from spleen or lymph node cells, collected before intestinal transplant. The CDR3 loop is CASSLYAGKTPYEQYF. CDR3 coding DNA: TGTGCCAGCAGCTTATATGCGGGAAAAACCCCCTACGAGCAGTACTTC.